The clone carrying this TCR beta chain was detected only a few times. Its antigen is as yet unknown. Trimming cost V 0 bases and J 1 base; bases outside gene matches: 12. The CDR3 runs 19 residues. Germline CDR1 is GTSNPN and CDR2 is SVGIG (reference sequence). The TCRbeta library incorporated unique molecular identifiers. TCRdb independently ran MiXCR on the PCR reads; one entry per CDR3 protein. The sample contains a few hundred thousand distinct CDR3 sequences, over 10% of which appear only once. The sample is drawn from a study of T-cell reconstitution after alpha-beta-depleted transplantation in children. Study results and limitations: T-cell numbers and diversity one year post-transplant derived largely from freshly generated T cells. Surviving recipient T cells and intrathymic progenitors accounted for some patients' high TCRbeta diversity at day 60. Alpha-beta T cells present about two months after transplant were reported to originate from several hundred expanded graft clones.

This chain joins TRBV30 and TRBJ2-2, with TRBD1 identical over 9 bases. The sequence derives from a male patient younger than 18 who had a stem cell transplant for acute myeloid leukemia, so the T cells may come from the graft donor. Sequences were derived from PBMCs, mostly from graft donor cells, sampled 360 days after TCRalphabeta/CD19-depleted stem cell transplant. The CDR3 nucleotides are TGTGCCTGGAGTGTATTCGGGACAGGGCTCCTATTGAACACCGGGGAGCTGTTTTTT. Its protein is CAWSVFGTGLLLNTGELFF.